The present T cell receptor beta chain was sequenced within a study of blood T cell repertoires in COVID-19. Researchers sorted participants into cohorts using their self-reported clinical history. The CDR3 consists of 13 residues. Trimming took off 3 bases at V and 4 bases at J, with 10 bases between the two ends. The germline CDR1 and CDR2 sequences are SGHKS and YYEKEE (reference sequence). Using immunoSEQ multiplex PCR, the repertoire was profiled, and TCRdb retains in-frame clones only, with some absent. The sample lists approximately 470,000 clones; 87% were seen once. The chain joins TRBV5-5 to TRBJ1-1; tentatively, D is TRBD1 (6 bases). The sample was PBMCs or T cells enriched from blood (not recorded which). The receptor's source is a woman between 18 and 29 years old who had recovered from COVID-19. For the CDR3, the DNA is TGTGCCAGCAGCTCGACCAGGGGCACTGAAGCTTTCTTT. This encodes CASSSTRGTEAFF.